The 2 T cell receptor beta chains in this list originate from one sample, sequenced in a study of regulatory dendritic cells for organ transplantation. Sorted T cells were CFSE-labeled and cultured four to five days with allogeneic regulatory or mature dendritic cells at 1:10. Assay: immunoSEQ multiplex PCR; the TCRdb copy retains only in-frame clones and omits some. The sample has some 18,000 clones, approximately 80% seen once. No antigen is known for these receptors. Source material: memory CD4+ T cells from blood cultured with regulatory dendritic cells. The subset denotes: CD45RO+ memory T cells. All receptors come from a human donor in good health.

The chain joins TRBV25-1 to TRBJ2-7; 8 bases match TRBD1. The V gene's germline CDR1 is MGHDK and CDR2 SYGVNS. V lost 1 base, J lost 0 bases, and 8 bases stayed unmatched. This CDR3 is built from 17 residues. CDR3 coding DNA: TGTGCCAGCAGTGAATGGGGACAGGCCGAGAGCTCCTACGAGCAGTACTTC. Protein: CASSEWGQAESSYEQYF.

This chain links TRBV14 with TRBJ2-1; D is ambiguous. Trimming left V 2 bases short and J 10 bases short, with 12 bases between. The CDR3 has 13 amino acids. Germline assignment: CDR1 SGHDN and CDR2 FVKESK. The CDR3 reads CASSQWAAREQFF. DNA of the CDR3: TGTGCCAGCAGCCAATGGGCAGCGAGGGAGCAGTTCTTC.